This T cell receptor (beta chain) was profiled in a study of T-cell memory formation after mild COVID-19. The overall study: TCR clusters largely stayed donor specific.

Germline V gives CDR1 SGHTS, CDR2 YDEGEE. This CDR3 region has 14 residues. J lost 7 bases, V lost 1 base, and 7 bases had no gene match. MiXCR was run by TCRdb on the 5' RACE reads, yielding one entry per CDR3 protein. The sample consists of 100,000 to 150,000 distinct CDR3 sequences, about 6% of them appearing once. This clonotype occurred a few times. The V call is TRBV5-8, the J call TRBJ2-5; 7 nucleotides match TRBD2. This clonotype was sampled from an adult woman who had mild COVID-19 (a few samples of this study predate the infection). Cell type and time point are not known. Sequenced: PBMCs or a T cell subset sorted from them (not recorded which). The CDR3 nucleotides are TGTGCCAGCAGCTTGCGGCTAGCGGTTCGGACCCAGTACTTC. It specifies CASSLRLAVRTQYF.